These 21 T cell receptor beta chains came from one sample sequenced in a study of blood T cell repertoires in COVID-19 (dated by TCRdb to about 2020). Library creation used the immunoSEQ multiplex PCR assay. TCRdb retrieved this table from immuneACCESS and kept in-frame rearrangements only. Not all clones are present; in checked studies, unresolved V genes account for under half, and no reason is known for the remainder. The sample records approximately 180,000 clones, approximately 85% of which are singletons. The ten largest clones take up 3.3% of the sample. Sequenced: peripheral blood. The receptors were gathered from a man aged 55 to 70 with acute or convalescent COVID-19.

J is TRBJ2-2 and V is TRBV5-4, with 8 bases identical to TRBD2. The CDR3 is 15 amino acids. The germline gives CDR1 SGHNT, CDR2 YYREEE (reference sequence). After removal of 2 bases from V and 4 bases from J, the junction contained 4 bases not matched to a gene. The CDR3 nucleotides read TGTGCCAGCAGCTTAGCGGGAGTGAGCACCGGGGAGCTGTTTTTT. This sequence encodes CASSLAGVSTGELFF.

V and J are TRBV10-3 and TRBJ2-5, with no clear D. Germline CDR1 and CDR2: ENHRY and SYGVKD. The CDR3 covers 17 residues. V lost 0 bases and J 0 bases, leaving 14 bases between the germline ends. In DNA, the CDR3 is TGTGCCATCAGTGAGTCGAATCCGGCCCGGGACCAAGAGACCCAGTACTTC. This codes for CAISESNPARDQETQYF.

The chain recombines TRBV9 with TRBJ2-3; TRBD2 matches at 11 bases. Germline V gene lookup returns CDR1 SGDLS and CDR2 YYNGEE. After removal of 3 bases from V and 4 bases from J, the junction contained 4 bases not matched to a gene. The CDR3 length is 15 residues. CDR3 protein: CASSGTSGSPDTQYF. The CDR3 DNA is TGTGCCAGCAGCGGGACTAGCGGGTCTCCAGATACGCAGTATTTT.

The chain couples TRBV9 to TRBJ2-1, with 9 bases fitting TRBD2. This CDR3 has 15 residues. Germline V lookup: CDR1 SGDLS, CDR2 YYNGEE. Trimming took 0 bases from V and 8 from J; bases not matched to a gene: 6. CDR3 nucleotides: TGTGCCAGCAGCGTAGAGATAGCGGGAGAGTATGAGCAGTTCTTC. Amino acid sequence: CASSVEIAGEYEQFF. Filled out from reference TRBV9 and TRBJ2-1, the complete variable domain reads DSGVTQTPKHLITATGQRVTLRCSPRSGDLSVYWYQQSLDQGLQFLIQYYNGEERAKGNILERFSAQQFPDLHSELNLSSLELGDSALYFCASSVEIAGEYEQFFGPGTRLTVL.

The sample holds a few counts of this clone. The V and J genes are TRBV5-1 and TRBJ2-3; 7 bases match TRBD2. The CDR3 runs to 17 residues. V lost 0 bases to trimming and J lost 6 bases; unmatched junction nucleotides: 13. CDR1 is SGHRS and CDR2 is YFSETQ in the germline V gene. DNA of the CDR3: TGCGCCAGCAGCTTGGCCAAGGCGGGAGTGATAGCTGATACGCAGTATTTT. This sequence encodes CASSLAKAGVIADTQYF.

This chain joins TRBV6-5 and TRBJ2-2, with D uncertain. Germline V gives CDR1 MNHEY, CDR2 SVGAGI. V gave up 4 bases and J gave up 0 bases, with 6 bases separating them. This CDR3 has 14 residues. Here the CDR3 reads CASSLQTNTGELFF. DNA of the CDR3: TGTGCCAGCAGTTTACAGACGAACACCGGGGAGCTGTTTTTT.

This rearrangement joins TRBV6-6 to TRBJ2-7; 9 bases line up with TRBD1. Germline V gives CDR1 MNHNY, CDR2 SVGAGI (reference sequence). The CDR3 is 16 residues long. The V gene end was trimmed by 0 bases and the J gene end by 5 bases; junction bases not matched to a gene: 8. CDR3 amino acids: CASSYSRLRTGDEQYF. The CDR3 DNA reads TGTGCCAGCAGTTACTCGCGGTTGAGGACAGGGGACGAGCAGTACTTC.

This clone was counted only a few times. This sequence joins TRBV19 and TRBJ2-7; 10 nucleotides agree with TRBD2. The CDR3 totals 14 residues. Germline-derived CDR1 and CDR2 are LNHDA and SQIVND (reference sequence). J lost 8 bases, V lost 6 bases, and 10 bases had no gene match. The CDR3 region has the DNA TGTGCCAGTAGCCAAGCGGGAGGGGGAGTTCAGCAGTACTTC. This sequence encodes CASSQAGGGVQQYF.

This rearrangement joins TRBV28 to TRBJ1-1; 11 positions match TRBD1. Losses at the gene ends were 7 bases for V and 12 bases for J; bases not matched to a gene: 13. Germline V CDR1 and CDR2: MDHEN, SYDVKM. The CDR3 is 14 amino acids. CDR3 amino acids: CASIRSQDRGRTFF. The CDR3 DNA is TGTGCCAGCATAAGGTCCCAGGACAGGGGGCGAACTTTCTTT. Full variable domain (rest looked up from reference TRBV28 and TRBJ1-1): DVKVTQSSRYLVKRTGEKVFLECVQDMDHENMFWYRQDPGLGLRLIYFSYDVKMKEKGDIPEGYSVSREKKERFSLILESASTNQTSMYLCASIRSQDRGRTFFGQGTRLTVV.

CDR3 region: CASSLWTGNESPLHF. The DNA of the CDR3 is TGTGCCAGTAGTCTTTGGACAGGGAATGAGTCACCCCTCCACTTT. This sequence joins TRBV19 and TRBJ1-6; 8 bases line up with TRBD1. J gave up 10 bases and V 5 bases, and 10 bases lay outside the gene matches. The CDR3 length is 15 residues. Germline CDR1 LNHDA, CDR2 SQIVND (reference sequence).

The CDR3 DNA is TGTGCCAGTAGTATACAGGGTTTTGGCTACACCTTC. Protein sequence: CASSIQGFGYTF. The gene calls are TRBV19 and TRBJ1-2; tentative D call: TRBD1 (5 bases). V was clipped by 2 bases and J by 7 bases, with 8 bases between them. Germline CDR1 reads LNHDA; CDR2 reads SQIVND (reference sequence). There are 12 residues in the CDR3. Using reference TRBV19 and TRBJ1-2 for the parts outside the CDR3, the full variable domain is DGGITQSPKYLFRKEGQNVTLSCEQNLNHDAMYWYRQDPGQGLRLIYYSQIVNDFQKGDIAEGYSVSREKKESFPLTVTSAQKNPTAFYLCASSIQGFGYTFGSGTRLTVV.

The chain is built from TRBV7-8 and TRBJ2-2; 10 bases map to TRBD2. Germline V CDR1 and CDR2: SGHVS, FQNEAQ. Trimming at V came to 5 bases and at J to 3 bases, leaving 3 bases not matched to a gene. This CDR3 has 15 residues. CDR3 in DNA: TGTGCCAGCAGCCCCAGCGGGAGGGACACCGGGGAGCTGTTTTTT. It encodes CASSPSGRDTGELFF. Complete variable domain (other parts from reference TRBV7-8 and TRBJ2-2): GAGVSQSPRYKVAKRGQDVALRCDPISGHVSLFWYQQALGQGPEFLTYFQNEAQLDKSGLPSDRFFAERPEGSVSTLKIQRTQQEDSAVYLCASSPSGRDTGELFFGEGSRLTVL.

This clone was found once. The J gene is TRBJ2-7, the V gene TRBV5-8, with a tentative D call TRBD2 (5 bases). V lost 5 bases and J lost 3, with 12 bases in between. Per the germline V gene, CDR1 is SGHTS and CDR2 is YDEGEE. CDR3 length: 13 amino acids. The CDR3 here is CASRDWTNYEQYF. The CDR3 DNA sequence: TGTGCCAGCAGGGACTGGACCAACTACGAGCAGTACTTC.

The gene calls are TRBV9 and TRBJ2-7; the match to TRBD2 covers 9 bases. From germline, CDR1 is SGDLS and CDR2 YYNGEE. Unmatched junction bases numbered 3, after V lost 3 bases and J lost 2 bases. The CDR3 spans 14 residues. The CDR3 DNA is TGTGCCAGCAGCGGGGTAGCGGGAGCCTACGAGCAGTACTTC. This gives the protein CASSGVAGAYEQYF. Looking up the rest from reference TRBV9 and TRBJ2-7 gives the full variable domain: DSGVTQTPKHLITATGQRVTLRCSPRSGDLSVYWYQQSLDQGLQFLIQYYNGEERAKGNILERFSAQQFPDLHSELNLSSLELGDSALYFCASSGVAGAYEQYFGPGTRLTVT.

This chain links TRBV5-1 with TRBJ2-3; possibly TRBD2 for D (5 bases). This CDR3 comprises 15 residues. Germline assignment: CDR1 SGHRS and CDR2 YFSETQ. V shed 0 bases and J shed 1 base, with 9 bases lying between them. This CDR3 reads CASSLGSVGTDTQYF. The CDR3 DNA reads as TGCGCCAGCAGCTTGGGTAGCGTGGGCACAGATACGCAGTATTTT.

The V and J genes are TRBV15 and TRBJ1-4; 11 positions match TRBD1. J gave up 0 bases and V 3 bases, and 6 bases lay outside the gene matches. Germline lookup yields CDR1 LNHNV and CDR2 YYDKDF (reference sequence). The CDR3 is 18 amino acids. The CDR3 DNA reads as TGTGCCACCAGCAGCCGGGACAGGGGGGAAACAACTAATGAAAAACTGTTTTTT. Amino acids: CATSSRDRGETTNEKLFF.

This sequence joins TRBV5-1 and TRBJ2-7; D is undetermined. CDR1 SGHRS and CDR2 YFSETQ come from the germline V gene. This CDR3 has 15 amino acids. The germline V and J ends were trimmed by 2 bases and 3 bases, with 15 bases remaining between them. The CDR3 reads CASSLNPQVFYEQYF. CDR3 DNA sequence: TGCGCCAGCAGCTTAAATCCCCAGGTGTTCTACGAGCAGTACTTC. Supplemented by reference TRBV5-1 and TRBJ2-7, the full variable domain reads KAGVTQTPRYLIKTRGQQVTLSCSPISGHRSVSWYQQTPGQGLQFLFEYFSETQRNKGNFPGRFSGRQFSNSRSEMNVSTLELGDSALYLCASSLNPQVFYEQYFGPGTRLTVT.

This clone was seen a single time. The genes are TRBV19 and TRBJ2-4, with 7 bases that match TRBD2. The CDR3 is 14 residues long. Per germline, CDR1 LNHDA and CDR2 SQIVND (reference sequence). V trimming: 6 bases; J trimming: 3 bases; junction bases outside the gene matches: 5. The CDR3 coding sequence is TGTGCCAGTAGCCTAGCGGAGGTCAAAAACATTCAGTACTTC. The encoded protein is CASSLAEVKNIQYF.

V is TRBV7-9 and J is TRBJ2-2; D possibly corresponds to TRBD1 (5 bases). The CDR3 runs 16 residues. V gave up 1 base and J gave up 4 bases, with 13 bases separating them. Germline V CDR1 and CDR2: SEHNR, FQNEAQ (reference sequence). In nucleotides, the CDR3 is TGTGCCAGCAGCTTAGTCCCAGGGTTGGGCACCGGGGAGCTGTTTTTT. Protein product: CASSLVPGLGTGELFF.

The genes are TRBV28 and TRBJ2-7, with D maybe TRBD1 (6 bases). The CDR3 has 12 amino acids. Germline values: CDR1 MDHEN, CDR2 SYDVKM. The V end was cut by 4 bases, the J end by 5 bases, with 9 bases between. This CDR3 reads CASSYGQNEQYF. Written as DNA, the CDR3 is TGTGCCAGCAGTTATGGACAGAACGAGCAGTACTTC.

The rearrangement joins TRBV27 to TRBJ2-2; D unresolved. Trimming removed 1 base from V and 5 bases from J, with 11 bases in between. This CDR3 region has 15 residues. Germline V gene sequence: CDR1 MNHEY, CDR2 SMNVEV (reference sequence). CDR3 sequence: CASSLYTSPTGELFF. As DNA, the CDR3 is TGTGCCAGCAGTTTATACACCTCCCCAACCGGGGAGCTGTTTTTT.